This TCR beta chain emerged from a study of blood T cell repertoires in COVID-19 (dated by TCRdb to between 2020 and 2021). With respect to the entire study: Samples from collaborators originated in the United States, Italy and Spain and spanned both the acute and convalescent phases of COVID-19. The dataset comprised deeply sampled blood TCRbeta repertoires from subjects exposed to, actively infected with, or recovered from COVID-19. The prospective study material was composed of cDNA or gDNA derived from T cells, B-cell-depleted T cells, or PBMCs. Where available, HLA class I and class II types were obtained from metadata supplied by the sample provider rather than from assay-based typing. Sample metadata almost always included a de-identified subject ID, COVID-19 status, age in years and sex. The samples were drawn from two sources: the first 160 participants of the ongoing ImmuneRACE study, and 1,000 to 1,500 subjects contributed by 6 global collaborators. The repertoires were released in a freely available public database intended as a resource for research on the immune response to SARS-CoV-2.

TCRbeta CDR3 regions were amplified from genomic DNA using the immunoSEQ Assay, a bias-controlled multiplex PCR. The paper's data handling went like this. The number of nucleated cells in each sample was estimated from the amplification of reference gene primers within the assay. To quantify the absolute abundance of each unique TCRbeta CDR3 rearrangement, sequence reads were collapsed and filtered. Productive Simpson clonality was computed per sample as the square root of Simpson's diversity index over productive rearrangements. The table comes from immuneACCESS by way of TCRdb, which keeps in-frame sequences with V and J called. Part of the clones is missing from these tables; in studies checked, under half for an unresolved V gene and the rest for unknown reasons. That table supplies the V and J calls and clone size; D and trimming were determined from the DNA. The sample table contains some 71,000 clones; only one count was recorded for about 84% of them. 13% of the sample is in the top ten clones.

In Seattle, one collaborating source enrolled patients while the infection was active and tracked those patients longitudinally over the course of disease. The collaborating institutions used their own protocols to collect whole blood in K2EDTA tubes. For TCRbeta analysis, collaborator samples were shipped as frozen whole blood, as isolated PBMCs, or as DNA extracted from either sample type. The paper as a whole reports these results and caveats: The quantity of clinical and demographic metadata differed by source and by participant and was supplied without curation.

V loses 4 bases, J loses 9 bases, and the germline ends lie 13 bases apart. The germline V gene (reference sequence) sets CDR1 to LNHDA and CDR2 to SQIVND. The CDR3 has 14 amino acids, counting the end cysteine and phenylalanine. CDR3 DNA only is kept here, 42 bases in frame from base 1. Worth noting for this clone: Its antigen remains unidentified. The record has no base qualities; no much larger clone is one base away.

The sample was peripheral blood. The chain couples TRBV19 to TRBJ1-6, with an unclear D gene assignment. The receptor was derived from a man aged 45-65 years with COVID-19, enrolled during active disease. Here is the DNA: TGTGCCAGTAGTACCAATGGGAGAAGTTCACCCCTCCACTTT. Its translation reads: CASSTNGRSSPLHF.